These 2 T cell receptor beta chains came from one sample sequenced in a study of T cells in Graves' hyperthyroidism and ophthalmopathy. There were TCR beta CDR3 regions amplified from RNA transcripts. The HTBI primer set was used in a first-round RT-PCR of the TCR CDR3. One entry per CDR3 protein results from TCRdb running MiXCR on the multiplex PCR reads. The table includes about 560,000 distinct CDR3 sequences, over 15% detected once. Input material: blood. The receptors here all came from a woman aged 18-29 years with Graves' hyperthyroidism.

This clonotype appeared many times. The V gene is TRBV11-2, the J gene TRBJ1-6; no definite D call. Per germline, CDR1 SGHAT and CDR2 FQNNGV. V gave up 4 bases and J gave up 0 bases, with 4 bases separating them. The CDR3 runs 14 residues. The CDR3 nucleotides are TGTGCCAGCAGCTGGAGCTCCTATAATTCACCCCTCCACTTT. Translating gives CASSWSSYNSPLHF.

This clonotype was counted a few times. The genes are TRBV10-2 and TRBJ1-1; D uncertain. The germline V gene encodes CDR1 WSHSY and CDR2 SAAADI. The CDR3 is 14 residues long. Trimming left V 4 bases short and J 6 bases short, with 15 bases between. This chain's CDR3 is CASSVVTNTPEAFF. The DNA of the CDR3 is TGCGCCAGCAGTGTGGTCACGAACACCCCTGAAGCTTTCTTT.